This T cell receptor (beta chain) derives from a study of OX40 agonist ivuxolimab in advanced cancers. Study summary: Of the patients, three showed partial responses, one with hepatocellular carcinoma and two with cutaneous melanoma.

Study-level points and caveats: At 0.1 to 3.0 mg/kg, CD4+ and CD8+ blood T cells expanded clonally by week 6.

Drawing of blood for sampling happened at baseline, at cycle 4 day 1, and at cycle 7 day 1. This table comes from immunoSEQ multiplex PCR, and its TCRdb copy is limited to in-frame clones, with some not included. The sample gives about 46,000 clones, around 87% of which show up once; about 11% is in the top ten. Trimming took 2 bases from V and 3 from J; bases not matched to a gene: 3. Germline V gene lookup returns CDR1 SGDLS and CDR2 YYNGEE. CDR3 length: 15 residues. Note on this clone: Its antigen is not known.

Sequences were derived from CD4+ or CD8+ T cells sorted from blood, sampled in a trial of the OX40 agonist ivuxolimab. J is TRBJ1-4 and V is TRBV9, with TRBD1 identical over 8 bases. This receptor was obtained from an adult with an advanced solid tumor such as melanoma, head and neck, liver or kidney cancer. The CDR3 DNA reads TGTGCCAGCAGCGTCCAGGGGGCACCTAATGAAAAACTGTTTTTT. Encoded protein: CASSVQGAPNEKLFF.